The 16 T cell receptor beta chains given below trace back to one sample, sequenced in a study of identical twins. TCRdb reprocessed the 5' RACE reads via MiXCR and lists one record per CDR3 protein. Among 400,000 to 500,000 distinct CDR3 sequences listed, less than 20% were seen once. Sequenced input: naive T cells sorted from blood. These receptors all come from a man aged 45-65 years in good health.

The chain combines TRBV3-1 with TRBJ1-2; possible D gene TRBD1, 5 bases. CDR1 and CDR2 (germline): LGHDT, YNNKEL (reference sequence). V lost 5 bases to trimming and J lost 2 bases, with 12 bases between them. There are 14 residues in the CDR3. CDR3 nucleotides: TGTGCCAGCAGCGGGGACGGCGGCAACTATGGCTACACCTTC. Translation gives CASSGDGGNYGYTF.

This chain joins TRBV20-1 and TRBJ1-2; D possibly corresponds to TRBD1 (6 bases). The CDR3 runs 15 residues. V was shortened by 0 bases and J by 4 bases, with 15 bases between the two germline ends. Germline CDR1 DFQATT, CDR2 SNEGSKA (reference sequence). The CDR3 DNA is TGCAGTGCTAGAGATTGGGGGGGGCCCAGCTATGGCTACACCTTC. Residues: CSARDWGGPSYGYTF.

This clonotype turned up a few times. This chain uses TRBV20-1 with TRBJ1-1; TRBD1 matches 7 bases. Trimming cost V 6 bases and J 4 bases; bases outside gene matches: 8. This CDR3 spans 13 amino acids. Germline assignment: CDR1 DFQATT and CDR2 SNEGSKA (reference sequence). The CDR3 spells CSATNTGVTEAFF. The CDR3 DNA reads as TGCAGTGCAACAAACACAGGGGTCACTGAAGCTTTCTTT.

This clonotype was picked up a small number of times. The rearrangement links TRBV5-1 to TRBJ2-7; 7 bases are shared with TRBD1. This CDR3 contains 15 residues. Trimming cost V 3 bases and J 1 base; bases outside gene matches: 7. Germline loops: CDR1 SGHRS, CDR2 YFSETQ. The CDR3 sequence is CASSSDRLVSYEQYF. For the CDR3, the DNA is TGCGCCAGCAGCTCGGACAGGCTGGTTTCCTACGAGCAGTACTTC.

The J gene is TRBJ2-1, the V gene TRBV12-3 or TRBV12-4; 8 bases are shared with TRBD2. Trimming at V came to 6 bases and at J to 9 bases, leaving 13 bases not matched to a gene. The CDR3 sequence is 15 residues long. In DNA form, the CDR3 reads TGTGCCAGCAGCCACTTTCCGGGGGGGCTCGGTGAGCAGTTCTTC. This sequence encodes CASSHFPGGLGEQFF.

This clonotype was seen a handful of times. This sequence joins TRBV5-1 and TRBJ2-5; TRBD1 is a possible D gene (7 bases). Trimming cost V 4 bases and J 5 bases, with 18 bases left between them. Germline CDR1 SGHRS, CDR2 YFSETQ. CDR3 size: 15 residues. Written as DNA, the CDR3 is TGCGCCAGCAGCATCGCAGGGGGAGGCGGCGAGACCCAGTACTTC. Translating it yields CASSIAGGGGETQYF.

In DNA, the CDR3 is TGTGCCAGCAGCCAAGATCGGGGGCCCCCGGAGACCCAGTACTTC. It encodes CASSQDRGPPETQYF. The chain uses TRBV4-2 and TRBJ2-5, with D perhaps being TRBD1 or TRBD2 (6 bases each). The V gene lost 0 bases and the J gene lost 5 bases, with 13 bases spanning the gap. CDR1 and CDR2 from the germline V gene are LGHNA and YNFKEQ. CDR3 length: 15 residues.

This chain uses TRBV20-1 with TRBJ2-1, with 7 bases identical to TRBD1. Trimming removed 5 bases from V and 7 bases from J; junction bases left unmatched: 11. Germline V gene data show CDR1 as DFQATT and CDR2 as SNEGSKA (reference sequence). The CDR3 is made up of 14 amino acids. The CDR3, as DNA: TGCAGTGCTCCCCGACAGGGCCAAAAGAATGAGCAGTTCTTC. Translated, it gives CSAPRQGQKNEQFF.

CDR3 in DNA: TGTGCCAGCAGTTTAGGGAGGGGACAGGGAAGTGATGCAGATACGCAGTATTTT. It is translated as CASSLGRGQGSDADTQYF. This chain joins TRBV12-3 or TRBV12-4 and TRBJ2-3, with 9 nucleotides matching TRBD1. V dropped 1 base and J dropped 4; count of bases not matched to a gene: 12. The CDR3 totals 18 residues.

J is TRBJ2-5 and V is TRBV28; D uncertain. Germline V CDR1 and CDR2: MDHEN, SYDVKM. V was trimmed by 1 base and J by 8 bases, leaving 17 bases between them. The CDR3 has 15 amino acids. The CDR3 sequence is CASSLFESGVDTQYF. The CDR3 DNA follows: TGTGCCAGCAGTTTATTTGAATCCGGAGTCGACACCCAGTACTTC.

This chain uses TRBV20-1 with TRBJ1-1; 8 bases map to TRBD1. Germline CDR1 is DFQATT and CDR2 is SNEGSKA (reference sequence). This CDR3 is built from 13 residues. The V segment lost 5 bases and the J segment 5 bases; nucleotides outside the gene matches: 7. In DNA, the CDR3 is TGCAGTGCTGGAACAGGGGGATCGACTGAAGCTTTCTTT. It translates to CSAGTGGSTEAFF.

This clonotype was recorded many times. In DNA form, the CDR3 reads TGTGCCAGCAAGGTTTATAACAGGGGATCGAGCGAGCAGTACTTC. Protein sequence: CASKVYNRGSSEQYF. The rearrangement joins TRBV6-1 to TRBJ2-7; 7 nucleotides align to TRBD1. Unmatched junction bases numbered 15, after V lost 7 bases and J lost 6 bases. This CDR3 contains 15 residues. From germline, CDR1 is MNHNS and CDR2 SASEGT.

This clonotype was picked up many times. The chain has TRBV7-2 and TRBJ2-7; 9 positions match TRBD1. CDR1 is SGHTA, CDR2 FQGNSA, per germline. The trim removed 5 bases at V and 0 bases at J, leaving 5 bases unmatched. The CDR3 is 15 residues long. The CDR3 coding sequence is TGTGCCAGCAGCCTTACAGGGGGCGGCTCCTACGAGCAGTACTTC. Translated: CASSLTGGGSYEQYF.

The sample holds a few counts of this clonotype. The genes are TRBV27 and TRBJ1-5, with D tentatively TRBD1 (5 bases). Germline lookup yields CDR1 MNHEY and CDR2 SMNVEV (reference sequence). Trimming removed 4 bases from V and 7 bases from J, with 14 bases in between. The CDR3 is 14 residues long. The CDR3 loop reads CASSSGVGGQPQHF. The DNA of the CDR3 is TGTGCCAGCAGTTCGGGGGTCGGAGGCCAGCCCCAGCATTTT.

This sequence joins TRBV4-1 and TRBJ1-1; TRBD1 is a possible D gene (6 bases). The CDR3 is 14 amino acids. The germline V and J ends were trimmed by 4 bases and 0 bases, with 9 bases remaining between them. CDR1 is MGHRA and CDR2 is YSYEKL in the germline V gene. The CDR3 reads CASSRRDMNTEAFF. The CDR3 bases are TGCGCCAGCAGCCGCAGGGACATGAACACTGAAGCTTTCTTT.

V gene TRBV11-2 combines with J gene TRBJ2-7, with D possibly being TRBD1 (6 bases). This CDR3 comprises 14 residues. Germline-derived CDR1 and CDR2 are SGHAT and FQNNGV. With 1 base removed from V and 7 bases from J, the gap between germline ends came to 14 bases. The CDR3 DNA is TGTGCCAGCAGCTTAGCACCGGACAGTGATGAGCAGTACTTC. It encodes CASSLAPDSDEQYF.